The 13 T cell receptor beta chains below come from one sample, sequenced in a study of post-analysis software for immune sequencing data. Their recognized antigens are unknown. Libraries were made from TCR beta cDNA, and they carried unique molecular identifiers. TCRdb re-derived calls from the PCR reads in MiXCR, one entry per CDR3 protein. The sample contains approximately 730,000 distinct CDR3 sequences, 35% to 55% of which appear only once. General study results and limits: Patients used five TRBV segments, including TRBV5-6, TRBV5-1 and TRBV20-1, more often than controls.

Sequencing was carried out using blood. The origin of the receptors is a girl aged 5 to 17 with multiple sclerosis.

The rearrangement uses TRBV5-1 and TRBJ2-6; D unresolved. Deletions cut 6 bases from V and 1 base from J, with 17 bases between. The CDR3 is 17 amino acids. Germline CDR1 and CDR2: SGHRS and YFSETQ. The CDR3 reads CASTLSRLVSGANVLTF. Written as DNA, the CDR3 is TGCGCCAGCACTCTATCAAGGCTGGTTTCTGGGGCCAACGTCCTGACTTTC.

The chain recombines TRBV6-6 with TRBJ1-5, with D maybe TRBD1 (6 bases). CDR1 and CDR2 from the germline V gene are MNHNY and SVGAGI (reference sequence). Between the trimmed V and J ends, which lost 4 bases and 1 base, there was a span of 14 bases. This CDR3 is built from 16 residues. The CDR3 protein is CASSFQQDRSNQPQHF. The CDR3 DNA sequence: TGTGCCAGCAGTTTCCAACAAGACAGGAGCAATCAGCCCCAGCATTTT.

The CDR3 sequence: CASSFVSATDTQYF. The DNA of the CDR3 is TGTGCCAGCAGCTTCGTTAGCGCAACAGATACGCAGTATTTT. V is TRBV7-2 and J is TRBJ2-3, with D possibly being TRBD2 (5 bases). This CDR3 is 14 amino acids long. Trimming removed 3 bases at V and 3 bases at J, with 10 bases between. Germline assignment: CDR1 SGHTA and CDR2 FQGNSA.

This clonotype was counted only a few times. The chain carries TRBV10-3 and TRBJ2-7; 7 bases agree with TRBD1. The CDR3 is 14 residues long. CDR1 and CDR2 from the germline V gene are ENHRY and SYGVKD. V gave up 2 bases and J gave up 2 bases; unmatched junction bases: 3. This CDR3 is CAISEGQETYEQYF. CDR3 coding DNA: TGTGCCATCAGTGAGGGACAGGAGACCTACGAGCAGTACTTC.

The CDR3 reads CATDLPGGEQYF. The CDR3, as DNA: TGTGCCACCGACCTCCCAGGAGGCGAGCAGTACTTC. This chain uses TRBV15 with TRBJ2-7; a weak D match, TRBD2 (5 bases). Germline CDR1 reads LNHNV; CDR2 reads YYDKDF (reference sequence). The V end was cut by 8 bases, the J end by 6 bases, with 14 bases between. This CDR3 is built from 12 residues.

The chain combines TRBV20-1 with TRBJ1-1; TRBD1 matches at 7 bases. The germline V gene has CDR1 DFQATT and CDR2 SNEGSKA (reference sequence). CDR3 length: 12 amino acids. Here the CDR3 reads CRAQHRGGEAFF. The CDR3 nucleotides are TGCAGGGCTCAACACAGGGGAGGTGAAGCTTTCTTT.

The rearrangement links TRBV3-1 to TRBJ1-1; TRBD1 matches at 8 bases. The CDR3 is 12 amino acids. J lost 6 bases, V lost 4 bases, and 1 base had no gene match. Per the germline V gene, CDR1 is LGHDT and CDR2 is YNNKEL (reference sequence). The CDR3, as DNA: TGTGCCAGCAGCCTACAGGGGGCTGAAGCTTTCTTT. Encoded protein: CASSLQGAEAFF.

This clonotype was detected a few times. This chain joins TRBV12-3 or TRBV12-4 and TRBJ1-2; 9 nucleotides line up with TRBD1. This CDR3 contains 15 residues. V lost 3 bases and J lost 4; bases outside the gene matches: 6. CDR3 nucleotides: TGTGCCAGCAGTTTTTGGAGGGACAGGGTCTATGGCTACACCTTC. Its protein is CASSFWRDRVYGYTF.

This clonotype has only one observation. The chain couples TRBV4-3 to TRBJ2-1; 8 nucleotides line up with TRBD2. The germline CDR1 and CDR2 sequences are LGHNA and YSLEER. There are 18 residues in the CDR3. V trimming: 0 bases; J trimming: 5 bases; junction bases outside the gene matches: 12. The CDR3 DNA reads TGCGCCAGCAGCCAAGATCTGATCGCAGCGGGAGTCAACAATGAGCAGTTCTTC. The encoded protein is CASSQDLIAAGVNNEQFF.

J is TRBJ2-3 and V is TRBV7-8, with TRBD2 matching 7 bases. This CDR3 contains 17 residues. Trimming took 0 bases from V and 0 from J; bases not matched to a gene: 6. CDR1 and CDR2 from the germline V gene are SGHVS and FQNEAQ. DNA of the CDR3: TGTGCCAGCAGCTTAGCGAGCGGGGCCTCTAGCACAGATACGCAGTATTTT. This sequence encodes CASSLASGASSTDTQYF. The complete variable domain, with remaining parts taken from reference TRBV7-8 and TRBJ2-3, reads GAGVSQSPRYKVAKRGQDVALRCDPISGHVSLFWYQQALGQGPEFLTYFQNEAQLDKSGLPSDRFFAERPEGSVSTLKIQRTQQEDSAVYLCASSLASGASSTDTQYFGPGTRLTVL.

This clonotype was picked up a small number of times. This sequence joins TRBV12-3 or TRBV12-4 and TRBJ2-1, with D possibly called TRBD1 or TRBD2 (5 bases each). The germline V and J ends were trimmed by 3 bases and 8 bases, with 11 bases remaining between them. The CDR3 spans 13 residues. The chain's CDR3 is CASSLRGGDEQFF. CDR3 in DNA: TGTGCCAGCAGTTTGAGGGGTGGGGATGAGCAGTTCTTC.

In this sample, this clonotype turned up once. V usage is TRBV28 and J usage is TRBJ2-7; 8 positions agree with TRBD1. The germline V gene has CDR1 MDHEN and CDR2 SYDVKM. The trim removed 7 bases at V and 3 bases at J, leaving 8 bases unmatched. The CDR3 runs to 14 residues. The CDR3 loop reads CASNSLTGVYEQYF. The CDR3 region has the DNA TGTGCCAGCAATTCCTTGACAGGGGTCTACGAGCAGTACTTC.

The chain employs TRBV11-2 and TRBJ2-5; the match to TRBD2 covers 11 bases. CDR3 length equals 17 residues. Trimming removed 5 bases from V and 4 bases from J; junction bases left unmatched: 12. The V gene's germline CDR1 is SGHAT and CDR2 FQNNGV. CDR3 DNA sequence: TGTGCCAGCAGCCCCAGCGGTAGCGGGAGGGCCTTAGAGACCCAGTACTTC. Its protein product is CASSPSGSGRALETQYF.